The clone carrying this TCR beta chain showed up many times. This record belongs to a study of T cells in Graves' hyperthyroidism and ophthalmopathy. Amplification yielded TCR beta CDR3 regions, with RNA transcripts as the source. A set of HTBI primers served as the primers for a first-round RT-PCR of the TCR CDR3. MiXCR, applied by TCRdb to the multiplex PCR reads, yields one record per CDR3 protein. The sample lists around 450,000 distinct CDR3 sequences; around 16% were seen once. This CDR3 spans 16 amino acids. Trimming removed 3 bases at V and 0 bases at J, with 15 bases between. Germline loops: CDR1 SGHTS, CDR2 YDEGEE.

The sequence was collected from a woman aged 18-29 years with Graves' hyperthyroidism. The chain links TRBV5-8 to TRBJ1-2; no clear D gene. The source material was blood. The CDR3 here is CASSSPAGGSNYGYTF. The CDR3 DNA reads as TGTGCCAGCAGCTCCCCGGCGGGCGGGTCTAACTATGGCTACACCTTC.